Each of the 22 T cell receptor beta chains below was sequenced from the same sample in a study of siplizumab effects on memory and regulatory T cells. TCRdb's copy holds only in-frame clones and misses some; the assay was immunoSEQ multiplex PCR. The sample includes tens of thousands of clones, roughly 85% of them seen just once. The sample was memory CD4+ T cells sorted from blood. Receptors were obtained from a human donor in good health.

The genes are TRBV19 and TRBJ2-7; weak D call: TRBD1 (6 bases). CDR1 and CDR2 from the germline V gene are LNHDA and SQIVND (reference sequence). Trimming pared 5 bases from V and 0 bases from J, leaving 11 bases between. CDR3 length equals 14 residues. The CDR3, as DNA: TGTGCCAGTAGTCGGGACACCACCTCCTACGAGCAGTACTTC. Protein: CASSRDTTSYEQYF. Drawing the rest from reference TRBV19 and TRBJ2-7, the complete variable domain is DGGITQSPKYLFRKEGQNVTLSCEQNLNHDAMYWYRQDPGQGLRLIYYSQIVNDFQKGDIAEGYSVSREKKESFPLTVTSAQKNPTAFYLCASSRDTTSYEQYFGPGTRLTVT.

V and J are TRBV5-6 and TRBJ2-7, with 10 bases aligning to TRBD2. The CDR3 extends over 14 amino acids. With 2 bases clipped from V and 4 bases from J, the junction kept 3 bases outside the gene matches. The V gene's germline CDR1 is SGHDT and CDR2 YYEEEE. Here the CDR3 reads CASSLLAGQYEQYF. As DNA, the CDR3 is TGTGCCAGCAGCTTACTAGCGGGGCAATACGAGCAGTACTTC.

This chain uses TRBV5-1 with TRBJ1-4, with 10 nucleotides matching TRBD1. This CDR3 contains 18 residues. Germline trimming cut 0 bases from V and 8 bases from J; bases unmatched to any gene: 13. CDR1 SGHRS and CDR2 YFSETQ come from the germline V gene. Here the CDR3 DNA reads TGCGCCAGCAGCTTGGGACAGGGGGCGGCAGTTTTAATAGAAAAACTGTTTTTT. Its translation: CASSLGQGAAVLIEKLFF.

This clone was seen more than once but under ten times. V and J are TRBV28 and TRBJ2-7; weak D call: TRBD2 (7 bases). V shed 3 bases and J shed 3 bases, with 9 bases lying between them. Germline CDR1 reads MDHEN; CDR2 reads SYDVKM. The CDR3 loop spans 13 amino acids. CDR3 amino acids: CASSLGGLYEQYF. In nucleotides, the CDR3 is TGTGCCAGCAGTTTGGGGGGGCTCTACGAGCAGTACTTC.

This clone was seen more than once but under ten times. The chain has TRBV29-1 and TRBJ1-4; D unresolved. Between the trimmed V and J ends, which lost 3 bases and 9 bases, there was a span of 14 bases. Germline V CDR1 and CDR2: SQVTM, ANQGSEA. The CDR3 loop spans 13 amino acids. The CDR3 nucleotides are TGCAGCGTTGAGTGGCAGGACCAACAAAAACTGTTTTTT. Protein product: CSVEWQDQQKLFF.

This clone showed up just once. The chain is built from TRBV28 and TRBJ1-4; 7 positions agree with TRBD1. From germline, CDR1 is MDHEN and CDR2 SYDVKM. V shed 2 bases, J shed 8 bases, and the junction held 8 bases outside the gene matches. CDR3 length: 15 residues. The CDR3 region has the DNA TGTGCCAGCAGTTTAGGGTCCAGGGGGGTGGAAAAACTGTTTTTT. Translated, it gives CASSLGSRGVEKLFF.

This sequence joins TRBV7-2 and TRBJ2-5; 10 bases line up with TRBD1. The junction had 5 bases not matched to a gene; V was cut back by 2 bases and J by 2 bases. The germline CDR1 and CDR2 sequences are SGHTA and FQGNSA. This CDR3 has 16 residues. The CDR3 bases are TGTGCCAGCAGCTTAAGCGGGACAGGGGCACAAGAGACCCAGTACTTC. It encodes CASSLSGTGAQETQYF.

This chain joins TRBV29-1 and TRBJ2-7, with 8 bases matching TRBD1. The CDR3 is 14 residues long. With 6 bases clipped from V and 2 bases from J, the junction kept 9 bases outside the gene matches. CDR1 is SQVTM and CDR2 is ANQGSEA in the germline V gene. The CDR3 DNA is TGCAGCGTGGTCGAACAGGGGGATCCCTACGAGCAGTACTTC. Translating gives CSVVEQGDPYEQYF.

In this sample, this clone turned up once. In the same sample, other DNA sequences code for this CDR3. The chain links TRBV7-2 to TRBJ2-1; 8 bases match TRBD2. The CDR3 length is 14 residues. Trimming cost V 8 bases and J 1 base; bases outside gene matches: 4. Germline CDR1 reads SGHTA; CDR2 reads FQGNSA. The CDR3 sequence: CASSRGGSYNEQFF. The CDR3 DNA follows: TGTGCCAGCTCACGGGGGGGGTCCTACAATGAGCAGTTCTTC.

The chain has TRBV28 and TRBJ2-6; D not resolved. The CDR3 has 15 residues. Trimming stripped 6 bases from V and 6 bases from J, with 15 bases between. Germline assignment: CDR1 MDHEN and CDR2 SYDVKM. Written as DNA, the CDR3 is TGTGCCAGCAGCCAGCGACTCGCCGAGGCCAACGTCCTGACTTTC. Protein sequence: CASSQRLAEANVLTF.

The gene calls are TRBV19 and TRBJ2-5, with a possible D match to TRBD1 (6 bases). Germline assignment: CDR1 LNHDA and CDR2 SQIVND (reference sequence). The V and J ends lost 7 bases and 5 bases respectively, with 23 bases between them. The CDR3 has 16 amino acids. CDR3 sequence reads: CASTSAGDARVETQYF. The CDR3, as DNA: TGTGCCAGTACATCGGCAGGGGACGCTAGGGTGGAGACCCAGTACTTC.

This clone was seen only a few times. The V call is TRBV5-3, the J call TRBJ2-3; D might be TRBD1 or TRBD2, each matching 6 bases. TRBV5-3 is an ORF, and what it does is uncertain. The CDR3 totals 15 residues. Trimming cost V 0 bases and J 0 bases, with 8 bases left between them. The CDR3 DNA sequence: TGTGCCAGAAGCTTGGAGGGGGGAAGCACAGATACGCAGTATTTT. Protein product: CARSLEGGSTDTQYF.

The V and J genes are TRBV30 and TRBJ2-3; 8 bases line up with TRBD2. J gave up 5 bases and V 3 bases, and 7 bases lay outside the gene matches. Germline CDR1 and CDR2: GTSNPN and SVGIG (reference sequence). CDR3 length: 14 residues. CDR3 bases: TGTGCCTGGAGAGAAAACGCGGGGGGAGATACGCAGTATTTT. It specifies CAWRENAGGDTQYF.

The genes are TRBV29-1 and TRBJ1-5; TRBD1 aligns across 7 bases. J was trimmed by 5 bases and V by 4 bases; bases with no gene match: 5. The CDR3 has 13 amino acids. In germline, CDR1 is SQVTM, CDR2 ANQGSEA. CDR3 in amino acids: CSVAGGWDQPQHF. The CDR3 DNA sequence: TGCAGCGTTGCAGGGGGGTGGGATCAGCCCCAGCATTTT.

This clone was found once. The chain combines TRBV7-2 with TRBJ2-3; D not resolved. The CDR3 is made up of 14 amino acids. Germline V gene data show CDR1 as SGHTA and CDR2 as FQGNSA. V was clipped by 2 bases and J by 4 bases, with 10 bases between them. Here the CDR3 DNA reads TGTGCCAGCAGCTTATCCAGTTCCGCAGATACGCAGTATTTT. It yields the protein CASSLSSSADTQYF.

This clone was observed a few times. The CDR3 coding sequence is TGTGCCAGCAGCTATCGCGGGGGTGAAGATACGCAGTATTTT. Protein product: CASSYRGGEDTQYF. The chain recombines TRBV11-3 with TRBJ2-3, with TRBD2 matching over 7 bases. CDR1 and CDR2 from the germline V gene are SGHNT and YENEEA. V was clipped by 4 bases and J by 5 bases; unmatched bases: 6. The CDR3 is 14 amino acids. The full variable domain, in which reference TRBV11-3 and TRBJ2-3 provide the parts outside the CDR3, is EAGVVQSPRYKIIEKKQPVAFWCNPISGHNTLYWYLQNLGQGPELLIRYENEEAVDDSQLPKDRFSAERLKGVDSTLKIQPAELGDSAVYLCASSYRGGEDTQYFGPGTRLTVL.

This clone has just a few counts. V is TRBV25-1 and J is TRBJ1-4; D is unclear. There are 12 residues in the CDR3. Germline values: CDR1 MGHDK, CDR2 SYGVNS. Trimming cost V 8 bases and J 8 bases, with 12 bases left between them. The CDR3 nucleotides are TGTGCCAGCGCCCGGGGTGGGGAAAAACTGTTTTTT. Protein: CASARGGEKLFF.

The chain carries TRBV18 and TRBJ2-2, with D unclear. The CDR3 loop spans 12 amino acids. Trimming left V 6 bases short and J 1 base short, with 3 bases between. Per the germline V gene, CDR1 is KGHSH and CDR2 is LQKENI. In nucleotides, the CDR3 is TGTGCCAGCTCGAGGAACACCGGGGAGCTGTTTTTT. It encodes CASSRNTGELFF.

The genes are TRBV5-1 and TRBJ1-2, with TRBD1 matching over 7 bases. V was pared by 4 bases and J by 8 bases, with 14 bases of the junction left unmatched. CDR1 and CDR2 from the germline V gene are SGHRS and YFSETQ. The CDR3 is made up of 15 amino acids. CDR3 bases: TGCGCCAGCAGCCCAGGAGGGGGCGGAGGAGGCGGCTACACCTTC. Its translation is CASSPGGGGGGGYTF.

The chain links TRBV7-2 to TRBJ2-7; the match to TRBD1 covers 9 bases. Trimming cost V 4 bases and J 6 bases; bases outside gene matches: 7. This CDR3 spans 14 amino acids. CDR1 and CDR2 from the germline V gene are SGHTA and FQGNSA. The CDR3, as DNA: TGTGCCAGCAGCTCCACCCGGGACAGGGTCGAGCAGTACTTC. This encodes CASSSTRDRVEQYF.

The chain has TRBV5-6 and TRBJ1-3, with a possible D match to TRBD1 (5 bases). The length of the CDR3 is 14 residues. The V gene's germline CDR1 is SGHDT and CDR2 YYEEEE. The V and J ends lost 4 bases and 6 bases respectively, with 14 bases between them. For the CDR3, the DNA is TGTGCCAGCAGCCCACGGGGCTTGGAAAACACCATATATTTT. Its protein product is CASSPRGLENTIYF.

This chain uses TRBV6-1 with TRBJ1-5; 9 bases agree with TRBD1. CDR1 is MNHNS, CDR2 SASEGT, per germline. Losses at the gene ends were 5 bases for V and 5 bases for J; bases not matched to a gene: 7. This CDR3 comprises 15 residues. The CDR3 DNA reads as TGTGCCAGCAGTCGCACAGGGGGCAGGGATCAGCCCCAGCATTTT. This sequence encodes CASSRTGGRDQPQHF.